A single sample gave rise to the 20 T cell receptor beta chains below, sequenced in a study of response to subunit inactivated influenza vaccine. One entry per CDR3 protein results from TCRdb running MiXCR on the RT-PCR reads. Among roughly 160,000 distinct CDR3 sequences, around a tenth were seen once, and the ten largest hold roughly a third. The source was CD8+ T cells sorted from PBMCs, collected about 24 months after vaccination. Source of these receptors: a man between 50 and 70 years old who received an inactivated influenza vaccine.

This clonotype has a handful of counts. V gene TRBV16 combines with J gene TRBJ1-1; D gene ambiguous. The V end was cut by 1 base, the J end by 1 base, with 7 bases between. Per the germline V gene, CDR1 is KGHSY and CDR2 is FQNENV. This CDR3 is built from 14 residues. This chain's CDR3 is CASSQYPGNTEAFF. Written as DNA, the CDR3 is TGTGCCAGCAGCCAATATCCAGGGAACACTGAAGCTTTCTTT.

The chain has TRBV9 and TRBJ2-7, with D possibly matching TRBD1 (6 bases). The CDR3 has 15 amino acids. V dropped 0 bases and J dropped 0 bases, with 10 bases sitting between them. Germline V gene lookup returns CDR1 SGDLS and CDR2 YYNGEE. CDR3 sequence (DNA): TGTGCCAGCAGCGTAGGGGACATGCTCTCCTACGAGCAGTACTTC. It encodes CASSVGDMLSYEQYF. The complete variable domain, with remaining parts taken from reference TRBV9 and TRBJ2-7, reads DSGVTQTPKHLITATGQRVTLRCSPRSGDLSVYWYQQSLDQGLQFLIQYYNGEERAKGNILERFSAQQFPDLHSELNLSSLELGDSALYFCASSVGDMLSYEQYFGPGTRLTVT.

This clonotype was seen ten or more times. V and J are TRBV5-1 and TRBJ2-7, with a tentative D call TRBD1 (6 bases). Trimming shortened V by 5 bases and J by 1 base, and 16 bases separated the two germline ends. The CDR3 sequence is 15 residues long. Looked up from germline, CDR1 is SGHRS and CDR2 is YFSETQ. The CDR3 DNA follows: TGCGCCAGCAGGGAATGGACAGCACAGTCCTACGAGCAGTACTTC. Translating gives CASREWTAQSYEQYF. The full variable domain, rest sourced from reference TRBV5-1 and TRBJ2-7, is KAGVTQTPRYLIKTRGQQVTLSCSPISGHRSVSWYQQTPGQGLQFLFEYFSETQRNKGNFPGRFSGRQFSNSRSEMNVSTLELGDSALYLCASREWTAQSYEQYFGPGTRLTVT.

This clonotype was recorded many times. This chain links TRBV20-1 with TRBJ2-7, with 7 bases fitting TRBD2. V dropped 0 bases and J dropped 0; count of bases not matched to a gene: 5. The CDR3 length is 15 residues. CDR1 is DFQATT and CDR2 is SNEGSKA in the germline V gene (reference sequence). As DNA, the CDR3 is TGCAGTGCTAGAGATCCGGGAGGCTTCTCCTACGAGCAGTACTTC. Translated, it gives CSARDPGGFSYEQYF.

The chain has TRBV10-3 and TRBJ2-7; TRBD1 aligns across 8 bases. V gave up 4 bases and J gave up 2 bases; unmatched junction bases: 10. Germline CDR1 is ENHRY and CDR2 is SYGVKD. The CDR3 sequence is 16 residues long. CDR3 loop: CAISGQDRDRPYEQYF. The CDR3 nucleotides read TGTGCCATCAGTGGCCAGGACAGGGACCGCCCCTACGAGCAGTACTTC.

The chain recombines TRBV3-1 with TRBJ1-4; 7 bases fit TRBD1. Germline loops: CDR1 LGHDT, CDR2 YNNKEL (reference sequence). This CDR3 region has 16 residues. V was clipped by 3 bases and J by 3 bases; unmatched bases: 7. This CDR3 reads CASSQGTAYSNEKLFF. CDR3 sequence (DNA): TGTGCCAGCAGCCAGGGGACAGCCTATTCTAATGAAAAACTGTTTTTT. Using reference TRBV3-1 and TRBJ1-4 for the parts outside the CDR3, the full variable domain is DTAVSQTPKYLVTQMGNDKSIKCEQNLGHDTMYWYKQDSKKFLKIMFSYNNKELIINETVPNRFSPKSPDKAHLNLHINSLELGDSAVYFCASSQGTAYSNEKLFFGSGTQLSVL.

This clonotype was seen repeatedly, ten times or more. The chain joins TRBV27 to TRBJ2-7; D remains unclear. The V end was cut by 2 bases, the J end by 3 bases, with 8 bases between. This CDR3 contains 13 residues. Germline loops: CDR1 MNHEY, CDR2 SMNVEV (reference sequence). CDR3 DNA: TGTGCCAGCAGTTTACAGGCAGGCTACGAGCAGTACTTC. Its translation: CASSLQAGYEQYF.

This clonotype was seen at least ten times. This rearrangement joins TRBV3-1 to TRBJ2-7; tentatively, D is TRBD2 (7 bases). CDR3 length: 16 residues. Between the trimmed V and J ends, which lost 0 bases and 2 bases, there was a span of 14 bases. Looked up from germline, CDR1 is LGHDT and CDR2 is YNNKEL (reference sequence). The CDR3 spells CASSQEGEGVPYEQYF. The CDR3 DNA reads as TGTGCCAGCAGCCAAGAAGGGGAGGGGGTCCCCTACGAGCAGTACTTC.

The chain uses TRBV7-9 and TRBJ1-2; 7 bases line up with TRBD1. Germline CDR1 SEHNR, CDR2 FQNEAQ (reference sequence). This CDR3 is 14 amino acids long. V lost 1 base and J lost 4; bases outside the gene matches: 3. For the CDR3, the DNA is TGTGCCAGCAGCTTAGTAGCAGGGGGCTATGGCTACACCTTC. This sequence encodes CASSLVAGGYGYTF.

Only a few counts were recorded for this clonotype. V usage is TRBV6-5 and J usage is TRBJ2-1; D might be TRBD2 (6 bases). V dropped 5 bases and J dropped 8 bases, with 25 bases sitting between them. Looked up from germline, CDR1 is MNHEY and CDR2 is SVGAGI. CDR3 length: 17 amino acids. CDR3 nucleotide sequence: TGTGCCAGCAGTACCGATCTTCTGGGGGGTGATATCGATGAGCAGTTCTTC. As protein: CASSTDLLGGDIDEQFF.

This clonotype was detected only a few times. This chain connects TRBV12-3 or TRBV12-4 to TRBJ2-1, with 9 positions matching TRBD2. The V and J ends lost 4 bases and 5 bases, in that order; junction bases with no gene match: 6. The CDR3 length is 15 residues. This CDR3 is CASSSQLAGDNEQFF. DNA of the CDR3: TGTGCCAGCAGTTCCCAATTAGCGGGGGACAATGAGCAGTTCTTC.

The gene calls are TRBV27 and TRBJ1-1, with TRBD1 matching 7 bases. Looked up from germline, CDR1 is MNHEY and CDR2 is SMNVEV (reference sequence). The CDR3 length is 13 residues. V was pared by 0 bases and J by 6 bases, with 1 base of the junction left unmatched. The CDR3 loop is CASSLSGGAEAFF. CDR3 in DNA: TGTGCCAGCAGTTTATCAGGGGGCGCTGAAGCTTTCTTT.

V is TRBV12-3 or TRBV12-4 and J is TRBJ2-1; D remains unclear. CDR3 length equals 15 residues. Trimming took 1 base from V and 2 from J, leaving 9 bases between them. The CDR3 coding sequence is TGTGCCAGCAGTTTAGGGAGCCCCCCCTACAATGAGCAGTTCTTC. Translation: CASSLGSPPYNEQFF.

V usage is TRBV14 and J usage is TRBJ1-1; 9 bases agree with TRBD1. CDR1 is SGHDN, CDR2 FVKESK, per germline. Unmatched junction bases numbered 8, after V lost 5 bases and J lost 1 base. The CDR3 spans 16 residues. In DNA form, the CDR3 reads TGTGCCAGCAGCGACATACAGGGGGCTGGGAACACTGAAGCTTTCTTT. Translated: CASSDIQGAGNTEAFF.

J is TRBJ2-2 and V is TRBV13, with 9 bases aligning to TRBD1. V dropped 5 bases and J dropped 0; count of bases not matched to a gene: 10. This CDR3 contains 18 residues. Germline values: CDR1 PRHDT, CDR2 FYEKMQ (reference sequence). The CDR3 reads CASSQRDRDAPNTGELFF. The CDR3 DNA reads TGTGCCAGCAGCCAACGGGACAGGGATGCCCCGAACACCGGGGAGCTGTTTTTT.

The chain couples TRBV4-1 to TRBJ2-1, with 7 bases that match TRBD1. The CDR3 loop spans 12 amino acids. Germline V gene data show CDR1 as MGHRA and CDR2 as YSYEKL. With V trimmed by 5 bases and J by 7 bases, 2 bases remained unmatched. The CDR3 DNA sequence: TGCGCCAGCAGCGACAGGGTTAATGAGCAGTTCTTC. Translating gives CASSDRVNEQFF.

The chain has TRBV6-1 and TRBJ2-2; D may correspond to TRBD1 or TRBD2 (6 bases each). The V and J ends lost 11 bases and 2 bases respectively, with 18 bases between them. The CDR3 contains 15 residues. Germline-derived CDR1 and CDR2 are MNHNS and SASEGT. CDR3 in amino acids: CAHGGPGINTGELFF. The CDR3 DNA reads TGTGCCCACGGGGGCCCGGGGATTAACACCGGGGAGCTGTTTTTT.

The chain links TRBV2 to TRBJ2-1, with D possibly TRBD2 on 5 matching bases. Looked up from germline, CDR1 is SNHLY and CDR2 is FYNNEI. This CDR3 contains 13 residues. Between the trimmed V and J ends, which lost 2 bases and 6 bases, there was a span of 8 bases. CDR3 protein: CASSEPGINEQFF. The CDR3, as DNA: TGTGCCAGCAGTGAACCGGGAATCAATGAGCAGTTCTTC.

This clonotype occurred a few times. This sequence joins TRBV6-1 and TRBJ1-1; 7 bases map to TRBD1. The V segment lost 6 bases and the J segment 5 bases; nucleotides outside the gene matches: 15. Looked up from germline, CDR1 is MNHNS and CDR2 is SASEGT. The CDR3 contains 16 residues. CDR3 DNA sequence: TGTGCCAGCAGACCAACACGGGGACAGTCTTATACTGAAGCTTTCTTT. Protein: CASRPTRGQSYTEAFF.

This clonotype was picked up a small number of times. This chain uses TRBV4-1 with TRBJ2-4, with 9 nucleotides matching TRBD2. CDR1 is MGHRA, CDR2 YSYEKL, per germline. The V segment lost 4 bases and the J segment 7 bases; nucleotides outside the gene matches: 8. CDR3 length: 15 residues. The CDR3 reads CASSLTTSGGNIQYF. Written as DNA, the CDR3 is TGCGCCAGCAGCCTTACGACTAGCGGTGGGAACATTCAGTACTTC.